This T cell receptor beta chain was documented in a study of T cells in Graves' hyperthyroidism and ophthalmopathy. Study-wide results and caveats: Using 13 V-J features, a model discriminated ophthalmopathy from stable hyperthyroidism.

Remarks on this clonotype: Its antigen remains unidentified.

The CDR3 runs to 14 residues. Germline lookup yields CDR1 SEHNR and CDR2 FQNEAQ (reference sequence). V gave up 3 bases and J gave up 5 bases; unmatched junction bases: 4. Each 10 ml fresh peripheral blood draw supplied the PBMCs. It was RNA transcripts that yielded the amplified TCR beta CDR3 regions. During a first-round RT-PCR of the TCR CDR3, the HTBI primer set was used. TCRdb itself ran the multiplex PCR reads through MiXCR, one entry per CDR3 protein. The sample has hundreds of thousands of distinct CDR3 sequences, over 12% seen once. The V gene is TRBV7-9, the J gene TRBJ2-7; 10 bases agree with TRBD1. The material sequenced was blood. The source is a man younger than 35 with Graves' ophthalmopathy. DNA for the CDR3: TGTGCCAGCAGCTTGGGACAGGGGATGAACGAGCAGTACTTC. It translates to CASSLGQGMNEQYF.